This entry features one TCR beta chain sequence. Its antigen remains unknown. This entry is derived from a study of T cells in Graves' hyperthyroidism and ophthalmopathy. About the research overall: Pretreatment peripheral blood was obtained at initial diagnosis.

Uncontrolled infections, other autoimmune diseases, pregnancy or lactation led to exclusion of patients. Clinicians diagnosed patients from clinical symptoms, serum thyroxine and TRAb, thyroid ultrasound and orbital computed tomography. The CDR3 covers 13 residues. J gave up 6 bases and V 7 bases, and 9 bases lay outside the gene matches. Germline V gene sequence: CDR1 GTSNPN, CDR2 SVGIG (reference sequence). Overall study results and limits: Peripheral blood also featured most of the thyroid clonotypes expanded above 0.001.

The source material, RNA transcripts, was used to amplify TCR beta CDR3 regions. A set of HTBI primers served as the primers for a first-round RT-PCR of the TCR CDR3. MiXCR was run by TCRdb on the multiplex PCR reads, yielding one entry per CDR3 protein. This table has 300,000 or so distinct CDR3 sequences, about 18% appearing once. The receptor was isolated from a woman aged 60 to 75 with Graves' ophthalmopathy. The chain combines TRBV30 with TRBJ2-7; 10 bases fit TRBD1. The sequencing input was blood. This CDR3 is CASTGGKPSEQYF. CDR3 DNA: TGTGCCTCGACAGGGGGCAAACCTTCCGAGCAGTACTTC. Filled out from reference TRBV30 and TRBJ2-7, the complete variable domain reads SQTIHQWPATLVQPVGSPLSLECTVEGTSNPNLYWYRQAAGRGLQLLFYSVGIGQISSEVPQNLSASRPQDRQFILSSKKLLLSDSGFYLCASTGGKPSEQYFGPGTRLTVT.